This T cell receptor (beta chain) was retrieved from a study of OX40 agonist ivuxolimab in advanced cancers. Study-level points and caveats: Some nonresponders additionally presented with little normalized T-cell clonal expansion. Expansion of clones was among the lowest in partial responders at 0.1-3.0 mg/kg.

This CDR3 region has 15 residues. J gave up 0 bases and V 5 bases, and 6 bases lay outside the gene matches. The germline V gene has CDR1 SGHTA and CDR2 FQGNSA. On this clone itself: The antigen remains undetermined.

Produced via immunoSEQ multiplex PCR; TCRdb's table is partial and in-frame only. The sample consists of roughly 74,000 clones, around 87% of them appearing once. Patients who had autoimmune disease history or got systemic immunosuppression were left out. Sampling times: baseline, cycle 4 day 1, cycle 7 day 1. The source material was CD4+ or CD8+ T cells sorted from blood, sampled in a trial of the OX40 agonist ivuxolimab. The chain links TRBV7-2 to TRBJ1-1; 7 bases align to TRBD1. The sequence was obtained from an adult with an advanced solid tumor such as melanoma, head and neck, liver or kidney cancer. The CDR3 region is CASSIRQGMNTEAFF. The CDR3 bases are TGTGCCAGCAGCATAAGACAGGGAATGAACACTGAAGCTTTCTTT.